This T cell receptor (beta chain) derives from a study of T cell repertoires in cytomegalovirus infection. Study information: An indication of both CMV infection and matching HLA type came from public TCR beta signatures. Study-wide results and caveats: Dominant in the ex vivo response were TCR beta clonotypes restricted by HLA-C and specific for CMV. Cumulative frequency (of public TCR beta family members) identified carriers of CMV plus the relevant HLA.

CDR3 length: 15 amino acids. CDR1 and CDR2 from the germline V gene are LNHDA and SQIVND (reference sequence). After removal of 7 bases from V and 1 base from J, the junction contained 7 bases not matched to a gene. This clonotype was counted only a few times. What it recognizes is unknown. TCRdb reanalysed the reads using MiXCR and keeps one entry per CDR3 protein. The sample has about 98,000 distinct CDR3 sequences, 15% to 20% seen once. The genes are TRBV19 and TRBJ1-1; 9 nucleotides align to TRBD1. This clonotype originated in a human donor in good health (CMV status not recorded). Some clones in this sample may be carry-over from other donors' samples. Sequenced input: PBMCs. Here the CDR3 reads CASTSGQGRNTEAFF. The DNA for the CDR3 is TGTGCCAGTACCTCGGGACAGGGAAGGAACACTGAAGCTTTCTTT.